This is a list of T cell receptor beta chains from one sample in a study of patients and donors after allogeneic stem cell transplantation. TCRdb re-called the RT-PCR reads through MiXCR, storing one row per CDR3 protein. The table shows 900,000 to 1,000,000 distinct CDR3 sequences, with 18% occurring only once. The sequencing input was blood, either unsorted or a sorted T cell fraction (not recorded which). The origin of the receptors is a human donor who was either an allogeneic HSCT recipient or a stem cell or donor lymphocyte infusion donor (not recorded which). It is not recorded whose cells these are; they may come from a transplant donor. Each CDR3 is given without its conserved first and last residue.

V gene	J gene	CDR3 protein
TRBV5-1	TRBJ1-1	ASTPGRGRGTEAF
TRBV24-1	TRBJ2-1	ATSDYIRGRADEQF
TRBV9	TRBJ2-1	ASSAPGQGWDNEQF
TRBV4-3	TRBJ2-5	ASSRQILETQY
TRBV4-1	TRBJ1-5	ASSQDIWSNQPQH
TRBV24-1	TRBJ2-3	ATSDLGQGGADTQY
TRBV18	TRBJ2-7	ASSPPDMSYEQY
TRBV25-1	TRBJ1-4	ASSIDEKLF
TRBV12-3/TRBV12-4	TRBJ2-7	ASSLRQAYEQY
TRBV4-1	TRBJ2-7	ASSQGTTTYEQY
TRBV20-1	TRBJ2-6	SAKSGANVLT
TRBV24-1	TRBJ1-5	ATSDRRQVNQPQH
TRBV20-1	TRBJ2-6	SARARSILSGANVLT